Listed here are 4 T cell receptor beta chains from one sample, sequenced in a study of control samples from healthy donors and cancer patients. The assay was immunoSEQ multiplex PCR, and TCRdb's table has in-frame clones only and misses some. Of tens of thousands of clones detected, around 92% appear once; the ten largest clones hold less than 7%. Material for sequencing was blood. All receptors derive from a man aged 45 to 65 in good health.

The chain links TRBV3-1 (or the pseudogene TRBV3-2) to TRBJ2-1; 10 bases align to TRBD1. CDR1 and CDR2 from the germline V gene are LGHDT and YNNKEL (reference sequence). Trimming took 1 base from V and 12 from J; bases not matched to a gene: 15. The CDR3 is 17 amino acids. CDR3 loop: CASSQGGTGVWVGRQFF. DNA for the CDR3: TGTGCCAGCAGCCAAGGTGGGACAGGGGTCTGGGTAGGCCGGCAGTTCTTC.

CDR3 DNA sequence: TGTGCCAGCAGTGAGGACAGTAACTATGGCTACACCTTC. It codes for CASSEDSNYGYTF. The V gene is TRBV6-1, the J gene TRBJ1-2; perhaps TRBD1 as D (6 bases). CDR1 and CDR2 from the germline V gene are MNHNS and SASEGT. V gave up 3 bases and J gave up 1 base, with 6 bases separating them. The CDR3 length is 13 residues.

The chain is built from TRBV4-2 and TRBJ2-5; D gene uncertain. Trimming stripped 0 bases from V and 5 bases from J, with 10 bases between. Germline CDR1 reads LGHNA; CDR2 reads YNFKEQ. The CDR3 sequence is 14 residues long. This CDR3 is CASSQDDRVETQYF. The CDR3, as DNA: TGTGCCAGCAGCCAAGACGATAGGGTGGAGACCCAGTACTTC.

The chain combines TRBV9 with TRBJ2-7; D uncertain. V lost 3 bases and J lost 0, with 10 bases in between. The CDR3 totals 14 residues. Germline V gene lookup returns CDR1 SGDLS and CDR2 YYNGEE. The CDR3, as DNA: TGTGCCAGCAGCGCAGAACACCACTCCTACGAGCAGTACTTC. This codes for CASSAEHHSYEQYF.